This TCR beta chain was found in a study of T cell responses to AZD1222 COVID-19 vaccine. General study results and limits: A mostly white British donor set with more females was recruited, and clonal diversity was possibly underestimated.

The germline gives CDR1 ENHRY, CDR2 SYGVKD. The CDR3 has 14 residues. The V gene lost 0 bases and the J gene lost 0 bases, with 5 bases spanning the gap. The protocol was immunoSEQ multiplex PCR, while the TCRdb copy is restricted to in-frame clones and leaves out a portion. The sample contains roughly 150,000 clones, more than 70% of which appear only once. The table lists this clone with a few counts. Its specificity is not known. This receptor was obtained from an adult in good health. The sample here was peripheral blood, taken on day 0 of AZD1222 vaccination. The chain is built from TRBV10-3 and TRBJ1-1; D gene uncertain. CDR3 coding DNA: TGTGCCATCAGTGAGTCGTCTATGAACACTGAAGCTTTCTTT. Translation: CAISESSMNTEAFF.